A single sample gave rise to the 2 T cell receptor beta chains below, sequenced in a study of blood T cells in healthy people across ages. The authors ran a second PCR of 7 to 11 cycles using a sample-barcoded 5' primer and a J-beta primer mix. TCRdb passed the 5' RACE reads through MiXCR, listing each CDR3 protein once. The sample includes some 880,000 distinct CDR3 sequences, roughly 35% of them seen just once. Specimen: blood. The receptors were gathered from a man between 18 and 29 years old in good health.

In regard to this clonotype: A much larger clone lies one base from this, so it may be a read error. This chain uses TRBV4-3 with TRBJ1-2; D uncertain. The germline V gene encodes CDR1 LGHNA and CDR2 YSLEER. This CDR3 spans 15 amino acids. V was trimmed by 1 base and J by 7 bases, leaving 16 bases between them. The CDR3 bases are TGCGCCAGCAGCCAAGGAGGACGGACCAGCTGTGGCTACACCTTC. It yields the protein CASSQGGRTSCGYTF.

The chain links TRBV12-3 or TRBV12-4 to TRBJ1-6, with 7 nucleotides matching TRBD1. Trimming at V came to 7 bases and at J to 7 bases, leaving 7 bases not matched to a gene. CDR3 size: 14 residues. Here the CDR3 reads CASTTGTANSPLHF. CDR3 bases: TGTGCCAGCACCACCGGGACAGCCAATTCACCCCTCCACTTT.